Following are 21 T cell receptor beta chains from one sample sequenced in a study of siplizumab effects on memory and regulatory T cells (dated by TCRdb to between 2019 and 2020). The library relied on the immunoSEQ multiplex PCR assay. Not all clones reach the TCRdb copy of this immuneACCESS table, which keeps in-frame sequences only. Checked studies attribute under half of the gap to unresolved V genes and leave the rest unexplained. The sample yields 85,000 to 130,000 clones; 85% to 95% were counted once. 0.55% to 0.8% of the sample comes from the top ten. Sequences were obtained from Tregs sorted from blood. All receptors come from a human donor in good health.

The sample holds one count of this clone. J is TRBJ2-1 and V is TRBV6-1; tentative D call: TRBD1 (5 bases). This CDR3 has 15 amino acids. V lost 4 bases to trimming and J lost 2 bases, with 12 bases between them. Germline V lookup: CDR1 MNHNS, CDR2 SASEGT. Here the CDR3 DNA reads TGTGCCAGCAGTGGTCGACAGAGGCCCTACAATGAGCAGTTCTTC. Its translation is CASSGRQRPYNEQFF.

The CDR3 DNA is TGTGCCAGCAGCCCCGGACAGGGATTTGGCTACACCTTC. Translation: CASSPGQGFGYTF. This rearrangement joins TRBV7-3 to TRBJ1-2, with 8 bases that match TRBD1. This CDR3 comprises 13 residues. With 5 bases clipped from V and 7 bases from J, the junction kept 6 bases outside the gene matches. Germline CDR1 is SGHTA and CDR2 is FQGTGA.

This chain uses TRBV6-1 with TRBJ1-2; a possible D gene is TRBD1 (6 bases). This CDR3 has 11 residues. Trimming removed 8 bases at V and 8 bases at J, with 12 bases between. Germline CDR1 reads MNHNS; CDR2 reads SASEGT. The CDR3 protein is CASLQGPGYTF. The CDR3 DNA reads TGTGCCAGCCTACAGGGACCCGGCTACACCTTC.

The CDR3 spells CASSFIMAGANVLTF. In DNA form, the CDR3 reads TGTGCCAGCAGCTTCATTATGGCTGGGGCCAACGTCCTGACTTTC. V gene TRBV7-9 combines with J gene TRBJ2-6; D unclear. The CDR3 totals 15 residues. The germline V gene has CDR1 SEHNR and CDR2 FQNEAQ (reference sequence). V gave up 3 bases and J gave up 2 bases, with 8 bases separating them.

The CDR3 loop is CAISHQRIAGRGYEQYF. In DNA form, the CDR3 reads TGTGCCATCAGTCACCAACGGATAGCGGGGAGGGGCTACGAGCAGTACTTC. The chain carries TRBV10-3 and TRBJ2-7; 8 bases are shared with TRBD2. This CDR3 contains 17 residues. J lost 3 bases, V lost 5 bases, and 15 bases had no gene match. Germline V lookup: CDR1 ENHRY, CDR2 SYGVKD.

The V and J genes are TRBV5-4 and TRBJ2-7; D is ambiguous. Germline values: CDR1 SGHNT, CDR2 YYREEE (reference sequence). The CDR3 contains 14 residues. Trimming stripped 2 bases from V and 0 bases from J, with 9 bases between. The CDR3 loop is CASSLGPSSYEQYF. The CDR3 DNA follows: TGTGCCAGCAGCTTAGGGCCCAGCTCCTACGAGCAGTACTTC. Full variable domain (rest looked up from reference TRBV5-4 and TRBJ2-7): ETGVTQSPTHLIKTRGQQVTLRCSSQSGHNTVSWYQQALGQGPQFIFQYYREEENGRGNFPPRFSGLQFPNYSSELNVNALELDDSALYLCASSLGPSSYEQYFGPGTRLTVT.

The chain uses TRBV21-1 and TRBJ2-1; the table's D gene call, TRBD1, was not cross checked with the DNA. TRBV21-1 has pseudogene status. The CDR3 totals 14 residues. The CDR3 DNA is TGTGCCAGCAGCAAATCACCCAGGGTGCCTGAGCAGTTCTTC. Translated: CASSKSPRVPEQFF.

On this clone itself: The junction departs from the called germline gene at one end, perhaps through a read error. The chain employs TRBV5-1 and TRBJ2-2; D gene unclear. Germline CDR1 and CDR2: SGHRS and YFSETQ. The CDR3 covers 14 residues. This CDR3 is CASSIKGNPGELFF. In DNA form, the CDR3 reads TGCGCCAGCAGTATAAAAGGGAACCCCGGGGAGCTGTTTTTT.

This chain links TRBV2 with TRBJ2-5, with a tentative D call TRBD1 (6 bases). The J call may be wrong; the DNA end is better matched by TRBJ2-7. This CDR3 is built from 14 residues. Germline V lookup: CDR1 SNHLY, CDR2 FYNNEI. CDR3 in DNA: TGTGCCAGCAGCTTGACAGGCCAATCCTACGAGCAGTACTTC. Residues: CASSLTGQSYEQYF.

The chain combines TRBV5-4 with TRBJ1-3, with unresolved D. Looked up from germline, CDR1 is SGHNT and CDR2 is YYREEE (reference sequence). The length of the CDR3 is 17 residues. V lost 2 bases and J lost 0, with 15 bases in between. The chain's CDR3 is CASSLIQPFSSGNTIYF. In DNA form, the CDR3 reads TGTGCCAGCAGCTTAATACAACCTTTTAGCTCTGGAAACACCATATATTTT.

The chain combines TRBV5-1 with TRBJ2-7; 10 bases line up with TRBD1. The CDR3 has 14 amino acids. Germline values: CDR1 SGHRS, CDR2 YFSETQ. Trimming took 4 bases from V and 4 from J; bases not matched to a gene: 5. The CDR3 DNA reads TGCGCCAGCAGCGTTGGACAGGGGGGTTACGAGCAGTACTTC. Protein: CASSVGQGGYEQYF.

This chain uses TRBV6-5 with TRBJ2-5, with D perhaps TRBD2 (5 bases). Per germline, CDR1 MNHEY and CDR2 SVGAGI. CDR3 size: 16 residues. The V and J ends lost 3 bases and 5 bases respectively, with 19 bases between them. The CDR3 DNA is TGTGCCAGCAGTTATCAGCCTAGCACTCTTTGGGAGACCCAGTACTTC. Residues: CASSYQPSTLWETQYF.

The CDR3, as DNA: TGTGCCAGCAGCCAAGTTAAGTCAACAGATACGCAGTATTTT. It encodes CASSQVKSTDTQYF. The chain joins TRBV14 to TRBJ2-3; D unclear. This CDR3 has 14 residues. V lost 1 base and J 3 bases, leaving 8 bases between the germline ends. CDR1 is SGHDN and CDR2 is FVKESK in the germline V gene.

This chain uses TRBV7-9 with TRBJ2-3; a possible D gene is TRBD1 (5 bases). V shed 0 bases and J shed 0 bases, with 13 bases lying between them. This CDR3 contains 17 residues. Germline V gene sequence: CDR1 SEHNR, CDR2 FQNEAQ (reference sequence). The CDR3, as DNA: TGTGCCAGCAGCTTAGCGCAGGGATTCTCTAGCACAGATACGCAGTATTTT. Translating it yields CASSLAQGFSSTDTQYF. Full variable domain (remainder filled in from reference TRBV7-9 and TRBJ2-3): DTGVSQNPRHKITKRGQNVTFRCDPISEHNRLYWYRQTLGQGPEFLTYFQNEAQLEKSRLLSDRFSAERPKGSFSTLEIQRTEQGDSAMYLCASSLAQGFSSTDTQYFGPGTRLTVL.

The genes are TRBV5-1 and TRBJ1-4, with D perhaps matching TRBD1 (6 bases). Trimming pared 0 bases from V and 4 bases from J, leaving 10 bases between. The germline V gene encodes CDR1 SGHRS and CDR2 YFSETQ. The length of the CDR3 is 15 residues. CDR3 nucleotides: TGCGCCAGCAGCTTGGTTGGGGGCGTTAATGAAAAACTGTTTTTT. The encoded protein is CASSLVGGVNEKLFF.

This sequence joins TRBV9 and TRBJ2-3, with TRBD1 identical over 7 bases. Trimming at V came to 2 bases and at J to 5 bases, leaving 8 bases not matched to a gene. This CDR3 has 15 residues. The germline gives CDR1 SGDLS, CDR2 YYNGEE. The CDR3 loop is CASSVGTAFGDTQYF. As DNA, the CDR3 is TGTGCCAGCAGCGTGGGGACAGCTTTCGGAGATACGCAGTATTTT.

This sequence joins TRBV9 and TRBJ1-3, with TRBD1 matching over 9 bases. The CDR3 totals 17 residues. V lost 0 bases, J lost 2 bases, and 6 bases stayed unmatched. CDR1 is SGDLS, CDR2 YYNGEE, per germline. The CDR3 region has the DNA TGTGCCAGCAGCGTAGGACCACAGGGGGCACCTGGAAACACCATATATTTT. This translates into CASSVGPQGAPGNTIYF. Variable domain in full (rest from reference TRBV9 and TRBJ1-3): DSGVTQTPKHLITATGQRVTLRCSPRSGDLSVYWYQQSLDQGLQFLIQYYNGEERAKGNILERFSAQQFPDLHSELNLSSLELGDSALYFCASSVGPQGAPGNTIYFGEGSWLTVV.

The chain combines TRBV5-4 with TRBJ1-2; weak D call: TRBD1 (6 bases). The CDR3 length is 14 residues. The germline gives CDR1 SGHNT, CDR2 YYREEE (reference sequence). V shed 2 bases and J shed 4 bases, with 12 bases lying between them. The CDR3 nucleotides read TGTGCCAGCAGCTTTAACAGGGAACTCTATGGCTACACCTTC. It yields the protein CASSFNRELYGYTF.

The chain couples TRBV29-1 to TRBJ2-1; TRBD2 matches 7 bases. Germline V gene lookup returns CDR1 SQVTM and CDR2 ANQGSEA. This CDR3 is 13 amino acids long. V dropped 3 bases and J dropped 4; count of bases not matched to a gene: 3. The CDR3 DNA sequence: TGCAGCGTTGATGCAGCGGGGTACAATGAGCAGTTCTTC. As protein: CSVDAAGYNEQFF.

This clone was detected only once. The chain combines TRBV19 with TRBJ1-2; TRBD1 agrees at 8 bases. The junction had 8 bases not matched to a gene; V was cut back by 7 bases and J by 1 base. Germline-derived CDR1 and CDR2 are LNHDA and SQIVND (reference sequence). The CDR3 contains 15 residues. The CDR3 sequence is CASTRGPNHNYGYTF. CDR3 sequence (DNA): TGTGCCAGTACCAGGGGGCCGAATCATAACTATGGCTACACCTTC.

The rearrangement uses TRBV7-9 and TRBJ1-2, with no clear D. Germline V gene sequence: CDR1 SEHNR, CDR2 FQNEAQ (reference sequence). This CDR3 spans 13 amino acids. The V and J ends lost 1 base and 2 bases respectively, with 5 bases between them. The chain's CDR3 is CASSLEINYGYTF. CDR3 nucleotides: TGTGCCAGCAGCTTAGAGATCAACTATGGCTACACCTTC.